Following are 27 T cell receptor beta chains from one sample sequenced in a study of T cell responses to AZD1222 COVID-19 vaccine. Method: immunoSEQ multiplex PCR; TCRdb's copy keeps in-frame clones and lacks some. Of 200,000 to 300,000 clones detected, more than 85% appear once; the ten largest clones hold around 0.6%. The sequenced sample was peripheral blood, obtained on day 0 of AZD1222 vaccination. All receptors derive from an adult in good health.

This clone was seen only a few times. CDR3 sequence reads: CASSQVWGQNNEQFF. For the CDR3, the DNA is TGCGCCAGCAGCCAAGTCTGGGGACAAAACAATGAGCAGTTCTTC. The chain links TRBV4-1 to TRBJ2-1, with a weak D call TRBD1 (6 bases). Germline lookup yields CDR1 MGHRA and CDR2 YSYEKL. Trimming shortened V by 1 base and J by 5 bases, and 12 bases separated the two germline ends. This CDR3 region has 15 residues.

The chain employs TRBV28 and TRBJ1-5; TRBD1 aligns across 7 bases. With 8 bases clipped from V and 2 bases from J, the junction kept 9 bases outside the gene matches. This CDR3 contains 15 residues. From germline, CDR1 is MDHEN and CDR2 SYDVKM. The CDR3 loop is CASSGQVGRNQPQHF. Written as DNA, the CDR3 is TGTGCCAGCTCCGGACAGGTGGGGCGCAATCAGCCCCAGCATTTT.

This chain joins TRBV5-4 and TRBJ2-2; TRBD1 aligns across 7 bases. J gave up 7 bases and V 0 bases, and 9 bases lay outside the gene matches. This CDR3 region has 16 residues. Germline V gene lookup returns CDR1 SGHNT and CDR2 YYREEE (reference sequence). The CDR3 sequence is CASSLDTTGAGGELFF. The CDR3 nucleotides are TGTGCCAGCAGCTTGGATACAACAGGGGCCGGCGGGGAGCTGTTTTTT.

The rearrangement links TRBV4-2 to TRBJ2-7; D is perhaps TRBD2 (6 bases). CDR1 and CDR2 (germline): LGHNA, YNFKEQ. This CDR3 is built from 15 residues. The V end was cut by 0 bases, the J end by 2 bases, with 11 bases between. The CDR3 sequence: CASSQDHGTAYEQYF. The CDR3 coding sequence is TGTGCCAGCAGCCAAGATCATGGGACTGCCTACGAGCAGTACTTC.

V is TRBV29-1 and J is TRBJ2-5; 7 bases fit TRBD1. The CDR3 extends over 13 amino acids. The ends lost 7 bases at V and 1 base at J; junction bases unmatched: 6. The germline V gene encodes CDR1 SQVTM and CDR2 ANQGSEA. As DNA, the CDR3 is TGCAGCGCCCAACACAGGGGCCAAGAGACCCAGTACTTC. It is translated as CSAQHRGQETQYF.

The rearrangement uses TRBV5-1 and TRBJ1-1, with TRBD1 as a possible D gene (6 bases). Germline V gene lookup returns CDR1 SGHRS and CDR2 YFSETQ. The CDR3 is 14 amino acids. V was cut by 2 bases and J by 8 bases, with 16 bases left in between. The CDR3 nucleotides read TGCGCCAGCAGCTTCAGGGGTGCTGATGTGGAAGCTTTCTTT. Translating gives CASSFRGADVEAFF.

The CDR3 bases are TGTGCCACCAGTCATGGACCTTCTAGGTCCTACAATGAGCAGTTCTTC. Its translation is CATSHGPSRSYNEQFF. The chain joins TRBV24-1 to TRBJ2-1; D unresolved. V lost 6 bases, J lost 1 base, and 15 bases lay in between. Germline assignment: CDR1 KGHDR and CDR2 SFDVKD. The CDR3 has 16 residues.

The gene calls are TRBV19 and TRBJ2-3, with 9 bases lining up with TRBD1. The CDR3 contains 18 residues. Germline values: CDR1 LNHDA, CDR2 SQIVND (reference sequence). The V and J ends lost 5 bases and 5 bases, in that order; junction bases with no gene match: 17. CDR3 residues: CASSPQPPGQGREDTQYF. The DNA for the CDR3 is TGTGCCAGTAGTCCTCAACCCCCTGGACAGGGGCGGGAAGATACGCAGTATTTT.

The chain recombines TRBV3-1 (or the pseudogene TRBV3-2) with TRBJ1-1; the match to TRBD1 covers 7 bases. The junction had 3 bases not matched to a gene; V was cut back by 4 bases and J by 1 base. Germline CDR1 is LGHDT and CDR2 is YNNKEL (reference sequence). This CDR3 comprises 14 residues. The CDR3 sequence is CASSPRTGNTEAFF. DNA for the CDR3: TGTGCCAGCAGCCCCCGGACAGGGAACACTGAAGCTTTCTTT.

The CDR3 spells CASSGGQGQTWETQYF. The CDR3 coding sequence is TGTGCCAGCAGCGGCGGGCAAGGGCAAACGTGGGAGACCCAGTACTTC. This chain connects TRBV9 to TRBJ2-5; tentatively, D is TRBD2 (5 bases). The germline V gene has CDR1 SGDLS and CDR2 YYNGEE. The ends were cut back, 3 bases at V and 5 bases at J, with 20 bases in the middle. CDR3 length equals 16 residues.

The J gene is TRBJ1-1, the V gene TRBV10-3, with D maybe TRBD1 (5 bases). V lost 3 bases, J lost 0 bases, and 11 bases lay in between. CDR1 and CDR2 (germline): ENHRY, SYGVKD. The CDR3 is 15 amino acids. The CDR3 nucleotides are TGTGCCATCAGTGAAGCAGGGAACATGAACACTGAAGCTTTCTTT. Translated: CAISEAGNMNTEAFF.

The V call is TRBV5-5, the J call TRBJ2-7, with 7 bases matching TRBD1. The CDR3 is 15 amino acids. Germline-derived CDR1 and CDR2 are SGHKS and YYEKEE (reference sequence). V was pared by 5 bases and J by 0 bases, with 8 bases of the junction left unmatched. CDR3 sequence: CASSPGTAISYEQYF. The CDR3 bases are TGTGCCAGCAGTCCCGGGACAGCGATCTCCTACGAGCAGTACTTC.

By share, this clone counts as medium-sized. Compared with germline, one end of the junction differs, possibly owing to a read error. This chain connects TRBV7-9 to TRBJ2-5; TRBD1 aligns across 9 bases. CDR1 is SEHNR, CDR2 FQNEAQ, per germline (reference sequence). The CDR3 spans 12 residues. The CDR3: CASSPTGTGRHF. The DNA for the CDR3 is TGTGCCAGCAGCCCTACCGGGACAGGGCGACACTTC.

This rearrangement joins TRBV4-1 to TRBJ2-6; 7 bases agree with TRBD2. Per germline, CDR1 MGHRA and CDR2 YSYEKL. The CDR3 length is 16 residues. V was clipped by 1 base and J by 2 bases; unmatched bases: 2. CDR3 sequence: CASSQGGRAGANVLTF. CDR3 bases: TGCGCCAGCAGCCAAGGGGGGAGGGCTGGGGCCAACGTCCTGACTTTC.

This clone was recorded a few times. This sequence joins TRBV10-3 and TRBJ1-2; 7 bases fit TRBD1. Germline V gene data show CDR1 as ENHRY and CDR2 as SYGVKD. The V gene end was trimmed by 5 bases and the J gene end by 3 bases; junction bases not matched to a gene: 3. This CDR3 contains 13 residues. This CDR3 reads CAISTGQDYGYTF. In DNA, the CDR3 is TGTGCCATCAGTACTGGACAGGACTATGGCTACACCTTC.

V usage is TRBV24-1 and J usage is TRBJ1-4, with 9 bases fitting TRBD1. Looked up from germline, CDR1 is KGHDR and CDR2 is SFDVKD. CDR3 length: 15 residues. V shed 4 bases and J 7 bases; nucleotides not matched to a gene: 6. The CDR3 protein is CATSDRRQGGEKLFF. For the CDR3, the DNA is TGTGCCACCAGTGACCGAAGACAGGGGGGTGAAAAACTGTTTTTT.

The chain recombines TRBV5-1 with TRBJ2-7, with D possibly matching TRBD2 (7 bases). This CDR3 region has 14 residues. Germline CDR1 SGHRS, CDR2 YFSETQ. The V end was cut by 0 bases, the J end by 6 bases, with 13 bases between. The CDR3 bases are TGCGCCAGCAGCTTGGCGGGGGGCTGGTTCGAGCAGTACTTC. Translated: CASSLAGGWFEQYF.

This clone occurred once. The rearrangement joins TRBV15 to TRBJ1-2; D not certain. This CDR3 has 14 residues. V lost 5 bases, J lost 0 bases, and 10 bases lay in between. CDR1 LNHNV and CDR2 YYDKDF come from the germline V gene (reference sequence). CDR3 amino acids: CATSGGRTNYGYTF. The CDR3 DNA reads as TGTGCCACCAGCGGAGGACGGACTAACTATGGCTACACCTTC.

The chain joins TRBV28 to TRBJ1-5, with D unresolved. Trimming pared 8 bases from V and 4 bases from J, leaving 24 bases between. In germline, CDR1 is MDHEN, CDR2 SYDVKM. This CDR3 spans 17 amino acids. This CDR3 is CASRDIHHTLVNQPQHF. CDR3 sequence (DNA): TGTGCCAGCCGGGATATCCACCATACCCTGGTGAATCAGCCCCAGCATTTT.

This chain joins TRBV15 and TRBJ2-1; no definite D call. V shed 5 bases and J shed 12 bases, with 11 bases lying between them. The CDR3 runs 11 residues. The germline V gene encodes CDR1 LNHNV and CDR2 YYDKDF (reference sequence). The CDR3 DNA follows: TGTGCCACCAGCTATCTGGGTTGGCAGTTCTTC. It encodes CATSYLGWQFF.

V and J are TRBV28 and TRBJ1-3; no firm D call. Trimming removed 3 bases at V and 0 bases at J, with 3 bases between. CDR1 and CDR2 from the germline V gene are MDHEN and SYDVKM. This CDR3 is 13 amino acids long. The CDR3 sequence: CASSFFSGNTIYF. The DNA of the CDR3 is TGTGCCAGCAGTTTCTTCTCTGGAAACACCATATATTTT. Filled out from reference TRBV28 and TRBJ1-3, the complete variable domain reads DVKVTQSSRYLVKRTGEKVFLECVQDMDHENMFWYRQDPGLGLRLIYFSYDVKMKEKGDIPEGYSVSREKKERFSLILESASTNQTSMYLCASSFFSGNTIYFGEGSWLTVV.

J is TRBJ1-1 and V is TRBV12-3 or TRBV12-4; D unresolved. There are 13 residues in the CDR3. The V end lost 7 bases, the J end lost 7 bases, and 16 bases lay between the germline ends. The CDR3 region has the DNA TGTGCCAGCAACCTTGACCTCTCGGGTGAAGCTTTCTTT. It is translated as CASNLDLSGEAFF.

The chain joins TRBV28 to TRBJ2-7; D is unresolved. CDR1 and CDR2 from the germline V gene are MDHEN and SYDVKM. Between the trimmed V and J ends, which lost 5 bases and 2 bases, there was a span of 7 bases. This CDR3 region has 12 residues. CDR3 sequence: CASSINPYEQYF. CDR3 coding DNA: TGTGCCAGCAGTATAAATCCCTACGAGCAGTACTTC.

The chain couples TRBV2 to TRBJ1-1; tentatively, D is TRBD1 (5 bases). The CDR3 spans 13 residues. The V gene lost 3 bases and the J gene lost 6 bases, with 11 bases spanning the gap. Germline V gene sequence: CDR1 SNHLY, CDR2 FYNNEI. CDR3 DNA sequence: TGTGCCAGCAGTGAGGGGGTCATCGCTGAAGCTTTCTTT. Amino acid sequence: CASSEGVIAEAFF. The full variable domain, in which reference TRBV2 and TRBJ1-1 provide the parts outside the CDR3, is EPEVTQTPSHQVTQMGQEVILRCVPISNHLYFYWYRQILGQKVEFLVSFYNNEISEKSEIFDDQFSVERPDGSNFTLKIRSTKLEDSAMYFCASSEGVIAEAFFGQGTRLTVV.

This clone has a single count. The rearrangement joins TRBV6-6 to TRBJ2-7; 10 bases map to TRBD2. V dropped 7 bases and J dropped 1; count of bases not matched to a gene: 4. Germline V CDR1 and CDR2: MNHNY, SVGAGI (reference sequence). This CDR3 has 14 amino acids. CDR3 in amino acids: CASTRTSGSYEQYF. CDR3 DNA: TGTGCCAGCACGAGGACTAGCGGTTCCTACGAGCAGTACTTC.

This clone was seen just once. The V and J genes are TRBV19 and TRBJ1-2, with D possibly TRBD1 on 5 matching bases. CDR1 LNHDA and CDR2 SQIVND come from the germline V gene (reference sequence). This CDR3 spans 14 amino acids. Trimming pared 7 bases from V and 5 bases from J, leaving 17 bases between. The CDR3 DNA is TGTGCCAGTAAGGTGGCAGGGCCTCCTTATGGCTACACCTTC. It yields the protein CASKVAGPPYGYTF.

To note about this clone: This CDR3 is also generated by other DNA sequences in the sample. The rearrangement links TRBV5-1 to TRBJ2-5, with TRBD2 matching over 8 bases. The germline gives CDR1 SGHRS, CDR2 YFSETQ. CDR3 length equals 16 residues. Germline trimming cut 0 bases from V and 1 base from J; bases unmatched to any gene: 5. CDR3 loop: CASSLGLAGLQETQYF. The CDR3 nucleotides are TGCGCCAGCAGCTTGGGGCTAGCGGGCCTCCAAGAGACCCAGTACTTC. Variable domain in full (rest from reference TRBV5-1 and TRBJ2-5): KAGVTQTPRYLIKTRGQQVTLSCSPISGHRSVSWYQQTPGQGLQFLFEYFSETQRNKGNFPGRFSGRQFSNSRSEMNVSTLELGDSALYLCASSLGLAGLQETQYFGPGTRLLVL.